This T cell receptor (beta chain) emerged from a study of shared clonotypes between healthy human individuals. Study observations and caveats: Only blood underwent sampling, and tissue repertoires likely differ. In having few donors, the study represented limited genetic and exposure-history diversity. Rarefaction demonstrated incomplete sorted-subset sequencing despite large depth.

With respect to this clone: Its antigen is still unknown.

Combination of CD45RO+ cells with CCR7-negative CD45RA+ TemRA cells was used for CD8 memory. The CDR3 loop spans 16 amino acids. From germline, CDR1 is KGHSH and CDR2 LQKENI. J was trimmed by 6 bases and V by 5 bases; bases with no gene match: 6. Only in-frame clones appear in the TCRdb table, and some are missing; sequencing was by immunoSEQ multiplex PCR. The table records about 92,000 clones, 60% to 70% of them present only once. This chain links TRBV18 with TRBJ2-4, with 14 bases that match TRBD2. This clonotype originated in a man younger than 40 in good health. The sequenced sample consisted of memory CD8+ T cells sorted from blood. Subset given: CD45RO+ cells pooled with CCR7-negative TemRA cells. The CDR3 DNA sequence: TGTGCCAGCTCAGGGACTAGCGGGAGTCTGGGAAACATTCAGTACTTC. Protein product: CASSGTSGSLGNIQYF.